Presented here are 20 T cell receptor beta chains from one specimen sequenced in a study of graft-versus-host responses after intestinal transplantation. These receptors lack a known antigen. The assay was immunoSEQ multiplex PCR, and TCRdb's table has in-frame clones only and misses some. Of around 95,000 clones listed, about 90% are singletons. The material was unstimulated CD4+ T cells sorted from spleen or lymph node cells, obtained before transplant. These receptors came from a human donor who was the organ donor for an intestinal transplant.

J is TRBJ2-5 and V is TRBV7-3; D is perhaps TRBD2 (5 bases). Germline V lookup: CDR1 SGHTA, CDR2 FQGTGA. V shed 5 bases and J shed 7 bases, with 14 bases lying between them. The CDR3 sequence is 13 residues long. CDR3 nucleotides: TGTGCCAGCAGCCCGGCCGGGGTTGGGACCCAGTACTTC. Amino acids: CASSPAGVGTQYF.

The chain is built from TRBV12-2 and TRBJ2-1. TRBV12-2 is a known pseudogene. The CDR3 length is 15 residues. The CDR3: CASRPRIALADEQFF. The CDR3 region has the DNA TGTGCAAGTCGCCCGAGAATCGCCTTGGCTGATGAGCAGTTCTTC.

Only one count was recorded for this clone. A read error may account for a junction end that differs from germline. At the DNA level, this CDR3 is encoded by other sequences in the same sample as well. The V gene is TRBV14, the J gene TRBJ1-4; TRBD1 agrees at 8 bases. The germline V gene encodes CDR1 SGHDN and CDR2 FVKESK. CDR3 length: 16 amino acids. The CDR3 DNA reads TGTGCCAGTAGCCAAGAGGTGTCCGGGACAGGTGAAAAACTGTTTTTT. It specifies CASSQEVSGTGEKLFF.

Written as DNA, the CDR3 is TGCGCCAGCAGTGAAATGTCCCACGGGGGGGCTGCTGAGCAGTTCTTC. This gives the protein CASSEMSHGGAAEQFF. The gene calls are TRBV10-1 and TRBJ2-1; TRBD2 matches at 8 bases. The CDR3 is 16 amino acids. Trimming at V came to 3 bases and at J to 9 bases, leaving 13 bases not matched to a gene. The germline V gene has CDR1 WNHNN and CDR2 SYGVQD (reference sequence).

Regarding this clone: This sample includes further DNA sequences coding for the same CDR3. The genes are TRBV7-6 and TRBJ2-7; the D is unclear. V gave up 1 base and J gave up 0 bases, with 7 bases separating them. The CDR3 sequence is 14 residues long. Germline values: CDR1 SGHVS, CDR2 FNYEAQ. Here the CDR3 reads CASSLGRVSYEQYF. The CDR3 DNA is TGTGCCAGCAGCTTAGGAAGGGTCTCCTACGAGCAGTACTTC.

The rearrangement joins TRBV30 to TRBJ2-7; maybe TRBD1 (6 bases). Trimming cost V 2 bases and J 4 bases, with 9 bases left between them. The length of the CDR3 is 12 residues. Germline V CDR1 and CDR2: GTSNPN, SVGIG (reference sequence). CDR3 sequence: CAWSSTGYEQYF. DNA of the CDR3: TGTGCCTGGAGTTCGACAGGATACGAGCAGTACTTC.

The CDR3 loop is CASSPRQGAHEKLFF. CDR3 in DNA: TGTGCCAGCAGTCCTCGACAGGGGGCTCATGAAAAACTGTTTTTT. This chain connects TRBV28 to TRBJ1-4, with 10 bases matching TRBD1. Germline V gene lookup returns CDR1 MDHEN and CDR2 SYDVKM. Trimming at V came to 5 bases and at J to 6 bases, leaving 6 bases not matched to a gene. CDR3 length: 15 amino acids. Complete variable domain (other parts from reference TRBV28 and TRBJ1-4): DVKVTQSSRYLVKRTGEKVFLECVQDMDHENMFWYRQDPGLGLRLIYFSYDVKMKEKGDIPEGYSVSREKKERFSLILESASTNQTSMYLCASSPRQGAHEKLFFGSGTQLSVL.

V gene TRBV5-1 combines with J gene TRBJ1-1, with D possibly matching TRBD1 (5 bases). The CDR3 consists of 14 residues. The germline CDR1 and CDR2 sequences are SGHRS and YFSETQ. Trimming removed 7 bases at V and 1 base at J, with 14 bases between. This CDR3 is CASFPGTENTEAFF. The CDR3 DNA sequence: TGCGCCAGCTTCCCCGGGACCGAGAACACTGAAGCTTTCTTT.

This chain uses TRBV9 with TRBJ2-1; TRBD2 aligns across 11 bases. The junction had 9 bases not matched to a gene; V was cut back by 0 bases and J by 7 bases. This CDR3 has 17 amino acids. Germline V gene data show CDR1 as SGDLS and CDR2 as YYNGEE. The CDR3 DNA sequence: TGTGCCAGCAGCGTAGGTTCGGGGACTAGCGGTCTAAATGAGCAGTTCTTC. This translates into CASSVGSGTSGLNEQFF.

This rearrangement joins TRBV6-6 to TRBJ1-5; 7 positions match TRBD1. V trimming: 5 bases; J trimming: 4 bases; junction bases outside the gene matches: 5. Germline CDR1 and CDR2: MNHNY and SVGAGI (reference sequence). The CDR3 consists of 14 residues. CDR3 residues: CASSDRVSNQPQHF. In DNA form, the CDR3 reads TGTGCCAGCAGTGACAGGGTATCTAATCAGCCCCAGCATTTT.

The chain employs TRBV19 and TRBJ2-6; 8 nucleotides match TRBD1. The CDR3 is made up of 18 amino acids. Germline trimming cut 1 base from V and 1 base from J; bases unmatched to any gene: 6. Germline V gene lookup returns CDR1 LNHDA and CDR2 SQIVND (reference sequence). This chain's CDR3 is CASSIGARGLSGANVLTF. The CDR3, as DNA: TGTGCCAGTAGTATAGGGGCCAGGGGGCTGTCTGGGGCCAACGTCCTGACTTTC.

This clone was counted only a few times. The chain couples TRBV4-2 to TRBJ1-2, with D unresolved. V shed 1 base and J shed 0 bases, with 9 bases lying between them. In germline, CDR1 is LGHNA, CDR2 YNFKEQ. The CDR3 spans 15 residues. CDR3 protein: CASSQVQWANYGYTF. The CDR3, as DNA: TGTGCCAGCAGCCAAGTGCAGTGGGCTAACTATGGCTACACCTTC.

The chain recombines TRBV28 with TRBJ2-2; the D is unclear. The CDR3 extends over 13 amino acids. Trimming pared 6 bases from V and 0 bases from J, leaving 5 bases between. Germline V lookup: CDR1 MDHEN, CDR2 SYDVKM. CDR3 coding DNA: TGTGCCAGCAGCGTTTCGAACACCGGGGAGCTGTTTTTT. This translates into CASSVSNTGELFF.

The CDR3 DNA sequence: TGTGCCAGCAGGCCGGGAGGACGGACCTCTGGAAACACCATATATTTT. Its protein product is CASRPGGRTSGNTIYF. This sequence joins TRBV6-6 and TRBJ1-3; no clear D. Germline assignment: CDR1 MNHNY and CDR2 SVGAGI (reference sequence). V lost 6 bases, J lost 0 bases, and 15 bases lay in between. The CDR3 is 16 residues long.

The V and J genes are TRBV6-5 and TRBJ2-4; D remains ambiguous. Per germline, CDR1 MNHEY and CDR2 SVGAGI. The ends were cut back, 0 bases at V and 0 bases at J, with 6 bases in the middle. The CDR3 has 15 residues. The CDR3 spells CASSYSEIAKNIQYF. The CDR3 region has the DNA TGTGCCAGCAGTTACTCGGAAATAGCCAAAAACATTCAGTACTTC.

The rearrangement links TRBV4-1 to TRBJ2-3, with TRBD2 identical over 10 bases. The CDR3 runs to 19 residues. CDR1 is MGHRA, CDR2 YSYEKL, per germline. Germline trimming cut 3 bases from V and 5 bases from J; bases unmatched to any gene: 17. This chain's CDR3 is CASSHPTPLAGAEGDTQYF. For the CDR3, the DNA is TGCGCCAGCAGCCACCCAACCCCCCTAGCGGGGGCCGAGGGAGATACGCAGTATTTT.

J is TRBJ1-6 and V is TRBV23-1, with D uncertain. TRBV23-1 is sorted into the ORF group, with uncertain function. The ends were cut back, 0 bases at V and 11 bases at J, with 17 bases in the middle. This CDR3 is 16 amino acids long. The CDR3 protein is CASSQSGHLTSTPLHF. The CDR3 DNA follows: TGCGCCAGCAGTCAATCCGGGCATCTTACTTCGACACCCCTCCACTTT.

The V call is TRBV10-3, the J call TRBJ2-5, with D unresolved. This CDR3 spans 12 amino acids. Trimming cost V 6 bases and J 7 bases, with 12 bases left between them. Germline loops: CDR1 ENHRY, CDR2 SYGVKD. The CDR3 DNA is TGTGCCATCAGGGGCACGGGCGGGACCCAGTACTTC. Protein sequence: CAIRGTGGTQYF.

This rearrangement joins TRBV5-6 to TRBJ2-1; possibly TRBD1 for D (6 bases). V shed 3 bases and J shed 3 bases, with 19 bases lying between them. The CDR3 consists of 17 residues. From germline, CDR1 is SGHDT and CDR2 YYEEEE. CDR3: CASSYQTGLVYYNEQFF. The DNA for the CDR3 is TGTGCCAGCAGCTACCAAACAGGGCTGGTTTACTACAATGAGCAGTTCTTC.

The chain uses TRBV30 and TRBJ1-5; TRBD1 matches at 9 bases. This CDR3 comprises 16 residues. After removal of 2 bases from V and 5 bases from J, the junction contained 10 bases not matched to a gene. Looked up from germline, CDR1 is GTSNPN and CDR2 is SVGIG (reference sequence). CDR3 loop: CAWSPLDRGGDQPQHF. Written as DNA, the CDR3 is TGTGCCTGGAGTCCCCTAGACAGGGGGGGAGATCAGCCCCAGCATTTT.